These T cell receptor beta chains were read from a single sample in a study of blood T cell repertoires in COVID-19. TCRdb's copy holds only in-frame clones and misses some; the assay was immunoSEQ multiplex PCR. The table shows approximately 45,000 clones, with around three quarters occurring only once. The sample taken for sequencing was peripheral blood. These receptors were obtained from a man at least 80 years old with acute or convalescent COVID-19. The CDR3 runs from the conserved cysteine through the conserved F or W. D genes are given only for firm matches. Only some rows state a clone size, as once, few, many or a class for expanded clones.

>TRBJ2-7|NA|16|TRBV7-8|TRBD2
CASSLDLAGGSYEQYF
TGTGCCAGCAGCTTAGATCTAGCGGGAGGTTCCTACGAGCAGTACTTC
>TRBJ2-3|NA|15|TRBV11-2|TRBD2
CASSSTSGRMGTQYF
TGTGCCAGCAGCTCAACTAGCGGGAGAATGGGTACGCAGTATTTT
>TRBJ2-4|NA|15|TRBV2|NA
CASIGQGLAKNIQYF
TGTGCCAGCATAGGGCAGGGGTTAGCCAAAAACATTCAGTACTTC
>TRBJ2-7|NA|13|TRBV28|NA
CASTFDTSYEQYF
TGTGCCAGCACTTTTGACACTTCCTACGAGCAGTACTTC
>TRBJ1-4|NA|12|TRBV6-6|NA
CASSFSNEKLFF
TGTGCCAGCAGTTTCTCTAATGAAAAACTGTTTTTT
>TRBJ2-5|NA|14|TRBV7-2|TRBD2
CASSASGRGETQYF
TGTGCCAGCAGCGCAAGCGGGAGGGGGGAGACCCAGTACTTC
>TRBJ1-2|NA|15|TRBV6-5|TRBD1
CASSYSSGGGYGYTF
TGTGCCAGCAGTTACTCCTCAGGGGGCGGGTATGGCTACACCTTC
>TRBJ1-5|NA|14|TRBV28|NA
CASSLLDNNQPQHF
TGTGCCAGCAGTTTGCTTGACAACAATCAGCCCCAGCATTTT
>TRBJ2-1|NA|13|TRBV5-8|NA
CASSPGGYNEQFF
TGTGCCAGCAGCCCCGGAGGGTACAATGAGCAGTTCTTC
>TRBJ2-4|NA|14|TRBV6-5|NA
CASRGWVPKNIQYF
TGTGCCAGCAGGGGCTGGGTCCCCAAAAACATTCAGTACTTC
>TRBJ1-1|NA|15|TRBV6-5|NA
CATRVSTGRNTEAFF
TGTGCCACCCGAGTCAGCACAGGACGAAACACTGAAGCTTTCTTT
>TRBJ2-1|NA|14|TRBV9|TRBD2
CASSPSGTPNEQFF
TGTGCCAGCAGTCCTAGCGGGACCCCCAATGAGCAGTTCTTC
>TRBJ2-1|NA|15|TRBV18|NA
CASSSGRSSYNEQFF
TGTGCCAGCTCATCCGGGAGAAGCTCCTACAATGAGCAGTTCTTC
>TRBJ2-3|NA|15|TRBV18|TRBD2
CASSPPGTSPHTQYF
TGTGCCAGCTCTCCCCCGGGGACTAGCCCCCATACGCAGTATTTT
>TRBJ1-2|NA|13|TRBV30|NA
CAWSLVLNYGYTF
TGTGCCTGGAGTCTCGTCCTTAACTATGGCTACACCTTC
>TRBJ1-5|NA|14|TRBV2|NA
CASSPTGSSQPQHF
TGTGCCAGCAGTCCAACAGGGTCAAGCCAGCCCCAGCATTTT
>TRBJ1-5|once|14|TRBV21-1|NA
CASGQPGWNQPQHF
TGTGCCAGCGGGCAGCCAGGGTGGAATCAGCCCCAGCATTTT
>TRBJ1-5|NA|17|TRBV15|TRBD1
CATSRGGTGRSNQPQHF
TGTGCCACCAGCAGAGGGGGGACAGGGAGAAGCAATCAGCCCCAGCATTTT
>TRBJ2-1|NA|18|TRBV24-1|TRBD2
CATSDSRTGGNRFDEQFF
TGTGCCACCAGTGATTCCCGGACCGGGGGGAATCGGTTCGATGAGCAGTTCTTC
>TRBJ2-3|few|16|TRBV15|TRBD2
CATSRDWRETGDTQYF
TGTGCCACCAGCAGAGATTGGCGGGAGACGGGAGATACGCAGTATTTT
>TRBJ2-1|NA|12|TRBV3-1/TRBV3-2|NA
CASSQGRYQQFF
TGTGCCAGCAGCCAAGGGCGGTACCAGCAGTTCTTC
>TRBJ2-1|NA|11|TRBV5-1|NA
CASKAYNEQFF
TGCGCCAGCAAAGCTTACAATGAGCAGTTCTTC
>TRBJ2-7|NA|14|TRBV7-2|TRBD2
CASRTSGLYPEQYF
TGTGCCAGCCGTACTAGCGGCCTATACCCCGAGCAGTACTTC
>TRBJ2-5|NA|15|TRBV9|TRBD2
CASSAAGLIKETQYF
TGTGCCAGCAGCGCAGCGGGACTAATAAAAGAGACCCAGTACTTC
>TRBJ2-2|NA|16|TRBV5-1|TRBD2
CASSLELAGVAGELFF
TGCGCCAGCAGCTTGGAACTAGCGGGAGTAGCCGGGGAGCTGTTTTTT
>TRBJ2-3|NA|15|TRBV18|NA
CASSPASGSTDTQYF
TGTGCCAGCTCACCGGCCAGCGGGAGCACAGATACGCAGTATTTT
>TRBJ1-2|NA|14|TRBV28|NA
CASTFGGGNYGYTF
TGTGCCAGCACCTTCGGGGGAGGCAACTATGGCTACACCTTC
>TRBJ1-5|medium-sized|15|TRBV6-5|TRBD1
CASRPDRAGNQPQHF
TGTGCCAGCAGACCAGACAGGGCTGGCAATCAGCCCCAGCATTTT
>TRBJ2-2|few|13|TRBV19|NA
CASTLEPAGELFF
TGTGCCAGTACCCTAGAACCCGCCGGGGAGCTGTTTTTT
>TRBJ1-5|many|14|TRBV19|NA
CASSIRGRRQPQHF
TGTGCCAGTAGTATCAGGGGTCGCCGTCAGCCCCAGCATTTT
>TRBJ1-5|few|14|TRBV2|NA
CASSVRGSNQPQHF
TGTGCCAGCAGTGTGCGGGGGAGCAATCAGCCCCAGCATTTT
>TRBJ2-1|NA|15|TRBV6-5|TRBD2
CASSLNQREINEQFF
TGTGCCAGCAGCCTGAACCAGCGGGAGATCAATGAGCAGTTCTTC
>TRBJ2-5|NA|15|TRBV7-2|TRBD1
CASSLAGTGGKTQYF
TGTGCCAGCAGCTTAGCAGGGACAGGGGGAAAGACCCAGTACTTC
>TRBJ1-5|once|15|TRBV2|TRBD1
CASSQRTGINQPQHF
TGTGCCAGCAGCCAGAGGACAGGGATCAATCAGCCCCAGCATTTT
>TRBJ1-1|NA|13|TRBV19|NA
CASTDGRSTEAFF
TGTGCCAGTACCGACGGGAGGAGCACTGAAGCTTTCTTT
>TRBJ2-1|NA|17|TRBV6-2/TRBV6-3|TRBD2
CASSPGGLAGQSGEQFF
TGTGCCAGCAGCCCGGGGGGATTAGCGGGACAAAGCGGTGAGCAGTTCTTC
>TRBJ1-6|NA|12|TRBV3-1/TRBV3-2|NA
CASSHTGSPLHF
TGTGCCAGCAGCCATACAGGGTCACCCCTCCACTTT
>TRBJ2-1|NA|17|TRBV11-3|NA
CASSYSGGGAYYNEQFF
TGTGCCAGCAGCTACTCAGGGGGAGGTGCCTACTACAATGAGCAGTTCTTC
>TRBJ1-5|few|16|TRBV7-9|TRBD1
CASSLGTTGTVEPQHF
TGTGCCAGCAGCTTAGGCACGACAGGGACGGTGGAGCCCCAGCATTTT
>TRBJ1-2|NA|16|TRBV7-9|NA
CASSLEVRGSVGGYTF
TGTGCCAGCAGCTTAGAAGTCAGGGGTTCTGTAGGAGGCTACACCTTC
>TRBJ1-2|NA|15|TRBV7-8|TRBD1
CASSLVHRGSGGYTF
TGTGCCAGCAGCTTAGTCCACAGGGGGTCCGGTGGCTACACCTTC
>TRBJ1-2|many|21|TRBV5-1|TRBD1
CASSLALASSLAGPGGFGYTF
TGCGCCAGCAGCTTGGCCTTGGCCAGCAGCTTGGCCGGGCCAGGGGGCTTTGGCTACACCTTC
>TRBJ2-3|NA|14|TRBV19|TRBD1
CASSPTGGTDTQYF
TGTGCCAGTAGCCCGACAGGGGGCACAGATACGCAGTATTTT
>TRBJ1-5|NA|14|TRBV15|TRBD1
CATSLSTGNQPQHF
TGTGCCACCAGCTTGTCGACAGGGAATCAGCCCCAGCATTTT